These 32 T cell receptor beta chains originate from one sample sequenced in a study of regulatory and conventional T cells in breast cancer. TCRdb itself ran the PCR reads through MiXCR, one entry per CDR3 protein. The table has fewer than 20,000 distinct CDR3 sequences, around 30% seen once. The sequenced sample was conventional T cells from blood. Receptors originate from a female donor in good health.

V usage is TRBV5-1 and J usage is TRBJ2-3; TRBD2 matches at 12 bases. The V segment lost 0 bases and the J segment 0 bases; nucleotides outside the gene matches: 5. Germline V gene lookup returns CDR1 SGHRS and CDR2 YFSETQ. The CDR3 consists of 18 residues. CDR3 nucleotides: TGCGCCAGCAGCTTGGGACTAGCGGGGGAGTTGAGCACAGATACGCAGTATTTT. Translated: CASSLGLAGELSTDTQYF.

This sequence joins TRBV7-2 and TRBJ2-2, with D unclear. Per germline, CDR1 SGHTA and CDR2 FQGNSA. The CDR3 sequence is 13 residues long. Deletions cut 1 base from V and 6 bases from J, with 6 bases between. CDR3 loop: CASSLGASGELFF. In DNA, the CDR3 is TGTGCCAGCAGCTTAGGGGCATCCGGGGAGCTGTTTTTT.

This clonotype was picked up a small number of times. The rearrangement joins TRBV7-3 to TRBJ1-2; D uncertain. This CDR3 has 13 residues. V was shortened by 0 bases and J by 2 bases, with 4 bases between the two germline ends. CDR1 is SGHTA and CDR2 is FQGTGA in the germline V gene. The CDR3 protein is CASSLTENYGYTF. The CDR3 DNA sequence: TGTGCCAGCAGCTTAACTGAGAACTATGGCTACACCTTC.

To note about this clonotype: The junction departs from germline at one end; a sequencing error may be responsible. The genes are TRBV12-3 or TRBV12-4 and TRBJ1-1, with 7 bases aligning to TRBD1. This CDR3 is 14 amino acids long. The CDR3 nucleotides are TGTGCCAGCAGTTGGGGACAGCCGAACACTGAAGCTCTCTTT. It is translated as CASSWGQPNTEALF.

This clonotype was counted only a few times. The V and J genes are TRBV6-1 and TRBJ2-3; possible D gene TRBD2, 6 bases. The CDR3 consists of 13 residues. Trimming cost V 7 bases and J 3 bases, with 11 bases left between them. From germline, CDR1 is MNHNS and CDR2 SASEGT. The CDR3 DNA sequence: TGTGCCAGCACACGTAGCGGAACAGATACGCAGTATTTT. It codes for CASTRSGTDTQYF.

In regard to this clonotype: An end of the junction differs from the germline gene, which may be a read error. V is TRBV19 and J is TRBJ2-5, with 8 bases fitting TRBD2. Germline assignment: CDR1 LNHDA and CDR2 SQIVND (reference sequence). This CDR3 has 15 amino acids. The CDR3 DNA reads as TGTGCCAGTAAGCGGGGTAGCGGGACCCAAGAGACCCAGAACTTC. Amino acid sequence: CASKRGSGTQETQNF.

A few counts support this clonotype. The rearrangement joins TRBV12-3 or TRBV12-4 to TRBJ1-2, with TRBD1 as a possible D gene (6 bases). The CDR3 extends over 13 amino acids. V dropped 6 bases and J dropped 2 bases, with 10 bases sitting between them. CDR3 loop: CASRPTGNYGYTF. The CDR3 region has the DNA TGTGCCAGCAGACCGACAGGCAACTATGGCTACACCTTC.

The rearrangement uses TRBV20-1 and TRBJ2-1, with TRBD2 matching over 12 bases. Losses at the gene ends were 5 bases for V and 4 bases for J; bases not matched to a gene: 6. The CDR3 length is 15 residues. CDR1 is DFQATT and CDR2 is SNEGSKA in the germline V gene (reference sequence). The CDR3 coding sequence is TGCAGTGCTCCGGCGGGACTAGCGGGTTACAATGAGCAGTTCTTC. Encoded protein: CSAPAGLAGYNEQFF.

This clonotype was picked up a small number of times. The CDR3 DNA reads TGCGCCAGCAGCTTGACCGGGGATGGGGGCATTCAGTACTTC. This encodes CASSLTGDGGIQYF. The chain uses TRBV5-1 and TRBJ2-4; either TRBD1 or TRBD2 may supply D (5 bases each). Looked up from germline, CDR1 is SGHRS and CDR2 is YFSETQ. The CDR3 extends over 14 amino acids. Trimming removed 1 base from V and 9 bases from J, with 14 bases in between.

This clonotype was seen more than once but under ten times. With a much larger clone just one base away, this may be a read error. Because the CDR3's place on the DNA is in doubt, the DNA is left out and the CDR3 is given as listed by TCRdb. The rearrangement joins TRBV4-1 to TRBJ2-7; TRBD1 is the table's D call, not checked against the DNA. Germline lookup yields CDR1 MGHRA and CDR2 YSYEKL. From its first to its last residue, the CDR3 has 17 amino acids. The CDR3 spells CASSQVAAGTGSYERYF.

The chain joins TRBV5-4 to TRBJ2-1, with TRBD1 matching over 12 bases. J was trimmed by 7 bases and V by 4 bases; bases with no gene match: 6. From germline, CDR1 is SGHNT and CDR2 YYREEE (reference sequence). The CDR3 length is 15 residues. The CDR3 loop is CASSGGQGAYNEQFF. The DNA of the CDR3 is TGTGCCAGCAGCGGGGGACAGGGGGCTTATAATGAGCAGTTCTTC.

This sequence joins TRBV4-1 and TRBJ2-7; 15 positions agree with TRBD2. Germline values: CDR1 MGHRA, CDR2 YSYEKL. V was pared by 4 bases and J by 5 bases, with 9 bases of the junction left unmatched. The CDR3 is 17 amino acids. The CDR3 loop is CASSLWTSGRAGDEQYF. CDR3 DNA: TGCGCCAGCAGCCTCTGGACTAGCGGGAGGGCTGGGGACGAGCAGTACTTC.

Comment on this clonotype: Since a much larger clone is just one base distant, this may be a read error. The chain combines TRBV5-1 with TRBJ2-2; 8 nucleotides align to TRBD1. Per the germline V gene, CDR1 is SGHRS and CDR2 is YFSETQ. The CDR3 spans 14 residues. The CDR3 coding sequence is TGCGCCAGTAGACAGGGGATGAACACCGGGAAGCTGTTTTTT. Protein product: CASRQGMNTGKLFF.

This clonotype was observed once. Germline and junction disagree at one end, which may indicate a read error. The genes are TRBV20-1 and TRBJ2-3, with D perhaps matching TRBD2 (7 bases). The CDR3 covers 15 residues. Germline V gene data show CDR1 as DFQATT and CDR2 as SNEGSKA (reference sequence). CDR3 nucleotide sequence: TGCAGTGCTAGAGACGAACCGGGGGGCCCGGATACGCCGTATTTT. Translating it yields CSARDEPGGPDTPYF.

Regarding this clonotype: A read error may explain this, as a much larger clone is one base away. The chain links TRBV7-2 to TRBJ2-5, with D maybe TRBD2 (6 bases). CDR1 is SGHTA, CDR2 FQGNSA, per germline. The CDR3 has 15 residues. V was clipped by 2 bases and J by 4 bases, with 14 bases between them. The chain's CDR3 is CASSLKRGVRETQYF. CDR3 DNA: TGTGCCAGCAGCTTAAAACGCGGGGTCCGAGAGACCCAGTACTTC.

This clonotype was detected only a few times. A junction boundary mismatches the germline segment, possibly from a read error. V usage is TRBV4-3 and J usage is TRBJ1-1; D uncertain. This CDR3 spans 16 amino acids. Germline V gives CDR1 LGHNA, CDR2 YSLEER. The DNA of the CDR3 is TGTGCCAGCAGCCAAGAGTTTAGCGTACTGAACACTGAAGCTTTCTTT. Residues: CASSQEFSVLNTEAFF.

This sequence joins TRBV12-3 or TRBV12-4 and TRBJ2-5, with D perhaps TRBD2 (5 bases). CDR3 size: 14 residues. V was shortened by 5 bases and J by 5 bases, with 15 bases between the two germline ends. The CDR3 is CASSRGQLRETQYF. The CDR3 coding sequence is TGTGCCAGCAGTAGAGGGCAGCTACGGGAGACCCAGTACTTC.

This clonotype was recorded once. The rearrangement links TRBV7-9 to TRBJ2-1, with D hard to call. CDR3 length: 13 amino acids. Germline lookup yields CDR1 SEHNR and CDR2 FQNEAQ (reference sequence). The V end was cut by 3 bases, the J end by 4 bases, with 7 bases between. This chain's CDR3 is CASSLKPYNEQFF. In DNA, the CDR3 is TGTGCCAGCAGCTTGAAACCTTACAATGAGCAGTTCTTC. Using reference TRBV7-9 and TRBJ2-1 for the parts outside the CDR3, the full variable domain is DTGVSQNPRHKITKRGQNVTFRCDPISEHNRLYWYRQTLGQGPEFLTYFQNEAQLEKSRLLSDRFSAERPKGSFSTLEIQRTEQGDSAMYLCASSLKPYNEQFFGPGTRLTVL.

Sample share makes this clonotype medium-sized. The rearrangement joins TRBV12-3 or TRBV12-4 to TRBJ1-1; weak D call: TRBD1 (6 bases). V lost 5 bases and J lost 5, with 12 bases in between. The CDR3 has 13 amino acids. CDR3 loop: CASSRTVQTEAFF. CDR3 in DNA: TGTGCCAGCAGTCGGACAGTACAAACTGAAGCTTTCTTT.

The chain couples TRBV7-2 to TRBJ2-2; D unresolved. From germline, CDR1 is SGHTA and CDR2 FQGNSA. Trimming removed 4 bases from V and 9 bases from J, with 9 bases in between. This CDR3 is built from 12 residues. The DNA for the CDR3 is TGTGCCAGCAGCTCTATGCCGTGGGAGCTGTTTTTT. It translates to CASSSMPWELFF.

This clonotype was recorded a few times. V usage is TRBV7-9 and J usage is TRBJ1-2; weak D call: TRBD1 (6 bases). The CDR3 sequence is 12 residues long. The germline V gene encodes CDR1 SEHNR and CDR2 FQNEAQ (reference sequence). Trimming shortened V by 4 bases and J by 7 bases, and 10 bases separated the two germline ends. CDR3 residues: CASSSNRAGYTF. DNA for the CDR3: TGTGCCAGCAGCTCCAACAGGGCTGGCTACACCTTC.

V gene TRBV7-9 combines with J gene TRBJ2-3, with TRBD2 identical over 11 bases. This CDR3 is built from 17 residues. The germline V gene has CDR1 SEHNR and CDR2 FQNEAQ (reference sequence). After removal of 4 bases from V and 1 base from J, the junction contained 7 bases not matched to a gene. The CDR3 spells CASSSPRLAGRTDTQYF. CDR3 DNA sequence: TGTGCCAGCAGCTCACCACGACTAGCGGGACGCACAGATACGCAGTATTTT. The whole variable domain, remainder taken from reference TRBV7-9 and TRBJ2-3, is DTGVSQNPRHKITKRGQNVTFRCDPISEHNRLYWYRQTLGQGPEFLTYFQNEAQLEKSRLLSDRFSAERPKGSFSTLEIQRTEQGDSAMYLCASSSPRLAGRTDTQYFGPGTRLTVL.

Worth noting for this clonotype: At one boundary the junction diverges from the germline segment, which might be a read error. The chain has TRBV5-1 and TRBJ2-1; D is tentatively TRBD1 or TRBD2 (5 bases each). This CDR3 spans 17 amino acids. Per germline, CDR1 SGHRS and CDR2 YFSETQ. The CDR3: CASSLGGTATSNNEQSF. CDR3 DNA: TGCGCCAGCAGCTTGGGGGGGACCGCGACCTCGAACAATGAGCAGTCCTTC.

The V and J genes are TRBV10-2 and TRBJ2-7; TRBD2 aligns across 7 bases. The trim removed 4 bases at V and 0 bases at J, leaving 21 bases unmatched. The CDR3 spans 20 residues. Germline CDR1 reads WSHSY; CDR2 reads SAAADI. As DNA, the CDR3 is TGCGCCAGCAGTGTTCCAATGGGGGGGTACCGGGACTTCTCCTCCTACGAGCAGTACTTC. Its translation: CASSVPMGGYRDFSSYEQYF.

This sequence joins TRBV12-3 or TRBV12-4 and TRBJ1-2, with D possibly being TRBD1 (5 bases). V was pared by 3 bases and J by 4 bases, with 15 bases between. This CDR3 spans 15 amino acids. The CDR3 region has the DNA TGTGCCAGCAGTTTCTCCGGGACGGCTAGCTATGGCTACACCTTC. It translates to CASSFSGTASYGYTF.

This clonotype showed up just a few times. The genes are TRBV7-2 and TRBJ1-5; D might be TRBD1 (5 bases). The germline CDR1 and CDR2 sequences are SGHTA and FQGNSA. The CDR3 has 13 residues. V lost 7 bases and J 6 bases, leaving 13 bases between the germline ends. The CDR3 DNA follows: TGTGCCAGCACCCCAGGGATGTTTCAGCCCCAGCATTTT. Its protein is CASTPGMFQPQHF.

This clonotype was found a few times. The chain employs TRBV5-1 and TRBJ2-5; possible D gene TRBD1, 6 bases. The CDR3 loop spans 14 amino acids. Per germline, CDR1 SGHRS and CDR2 YFSETQ. V was trimmed by 1 base and J by 5 bases, leaving 12 bases between them. The CDR3 loop is CASSLSRGGETQYF. In DNA form, the CDR3 reads TGCGCCAGCAGCTTGAGCAGGGGCGGCGAGACCCAGTACTTC.

A note on this clonotype: A much larger clone differs by one base, so this may be a read error. The V call is TRBV6-6, the J call TRBJ1-2, with D possibly being TRBD1 (6 bases). The CDR3 length is 13 residues. Germline V gene sequence: CDR1 MNHNY, CDR2 SVGAGI (reference sequence). DNA of the CDR3: TGTGCCAGCAGTAGGGGGTTTAACTATAGCTACACCTTC. Amino acid sequence: CASSRGFNYSYTF.

This clonotype counts as medium-sized. This chain uses TRBV29-1 with TRBJ1-1; 9 positions agree with TRBD1. The CDR3 sequence is 14 residues long. V was clipped by 6 bases and J by 7 bases; unmatched bases: 12. CDR1 is SQVTM, CDR2 ANQGSEA, per germline. CDR3 sequence: CSVKTGGRADEAFF. CDR3 sequence (DNA): TGCAGCGTCAAAACAGGGGGCCGAGCCGATGAAGCTTTCTTT.

This clonotype appeared many times. The V gene is TRBV20-1, the J gene TRBJ2-5; D gene ambiguous. The V gene lost 3 bases and the J gene lost 4 bases, with 9 bases spanning the gap. The length of the CDR3 is 12 residues. Germline CDR1 and CDR2: DFQATT and SNEGSKA (reference sequence). DNA for the CDR3: TGCAGTGCTAGTTCGAGTTTAGAGACCCAGTACTTC. Translation: CSASSSLETQYF.

This rearrangement joins TRBV5-1 to TRBJ2-1; a possible D gene is TRBD2 (7 bases). CDR1 and CDR2 (germline): SGHRS, YFSETQ. The V and J ends lost 0 bases and 0 bases respectively, with 10 bases between them. This CDR3 spans 16 amino acids. This chain's CDR3 is CASSLEGGSSYNEQFF. Written as DNA, the CDR3 is TGCGCCAGCAGCTTGGAGGGGGGGAGCTCCTACAATGAGCAGTTCTTC.

The chain joins TRBV2 to TRBJ1-5; 7 bases line up with TRBD1. CDR1 and CDR2 from the germline V gene are SNHLY and FYNNEI. J lost 5 bases, V lost 5 bases, and 6 bases had no gene match. This CDR3 spans 14 amino acids. The CDR3 DNA reads as TGTGCCAGCAGTCAAGGGACAGCCTATCAGCCCCAGCATTTT. It translates to CASSQGTAYQPQHF.